This entry is about one T cell receptor (beta chain). As yet, its antigen is unknown. TCRdb reprocessed the reads via MiXCR and lists one record per CDR3 protein. The repertoire has approximately 990,000 distinct CDR3 sequences, approximately 31% of them found once; the top ten carry 11% to 15%. This CDR3 is 20 amino acids long. Germline loops: CDR1 MNHEY, CDR2 SVGEGT. Trimming removed 2 bases at V and 4 bases at J, with 29 bases between. This sample is drawn from a study of T cell repertoires in cytomegalovirus infection. Study-level background: It can be stated that public TCR beta signatures indicated CMV infection as well as a matching HLA type.

The J gene is TRBJ1-2, the V gene TRBV6-2 or TRBV6-3, with no clear D. Specimen: cultured CD8+ T cells from PBMCs, collected from culture after CMV antigen stimulation. The sequence was collected from a human donor in good health (CMV status not recorded). Some clones in this sample may be carry-over from other donors' samples. For the CDR3, the DNA is TGTGCCAGCAGTTACACGGTAGCGGGGAAGGAACATATGGACCTCTATGGCTACACCTTC. This codes for CASSYTVAGKEHMDLYGYTF.